The clone carrying this TCR beta chain came up many times. Time point described: sample taken at primary tumor resection. No cell sorting; template was whole RNA from tumor, lung tissue or PBMC. This record comes from a study of spatial heterogeneity in lung cancer. One entry per CDR3 protein results from TCRdb running MiXCR on the 5' RACE reads. The table includes some 21,000 distinct CDR3 sequences, approximately 4.4% detected once. This specimen consisted of PBMCs, obtained at surgery. This receptor was taken from a male donor with early-stage non-small cell lung cancer.

The CDR3 loop is CASSSISGSWETQYF. DNA for the CDR3: TGTGCCAGCAGCTCAATTAGCGGGAGTTGGGAGACCCAGTACTTC. The chain recombines TRBV7-3 with TRBJ2-5; TRBD2 agrees at 9 bases. CDR3 size: 15 residues. Germline CDR1 is SGHTA and CDR2 is FQGTGA. V dropped 4 bases and J dropped 5; count of bases not matched to a gene: 8.